The TCR beta chain described here comes from a study of T cells expressing NK-cell markers. Study overall: According to the study, TCR beta repertoires originated from sorted CD3+CD56+NKG2C+, CD3+CD56+NKG2C- and CD3+CD56-NKG2C+ T cells. Seven donors tested HCMV-seropositive and one tested seronegative among the eight sequenced.

About this clonotype: The antigen remains undetermined.

Overall study findings and caveats: CD8+ T cells in 5 to 7 donors included dominant NKG2C+ clonotypes at about 1.0-7.5%. These clonotypes additionally ranked first within the CD3+CD56-NKG2C+ fraction of a few donors.

Germline V CDR1 and CDR2: SGHRS, YFSETQ. The CDR3 has 15 amino acids. No DNA is given; TCRdb re-called the 5' RACE reads and lists each CDR3 protein once. The sample has 400,000 to 450,000 distinct CDR3 sequences. Sequenced sample: blood T cells: a sorted CD56 or NKG2C T cell subset, CD4+ or CD8+ T cells, or bulk PBMC T cells (not recorded which). The chain has TRBV5-1 and TRBJ2-5; with no DNA, the TCRdb D assignment of TRBD1 cannot be verified. The sequence was collected from a woman aged 18 to 75 in good health. This chain's CDR3 is CASSYSGTSQETQYF. Looking up the rest from reference TRBV5-1 and TRBJ2-5 gives the full variable domain: KAGVTQTPRYLIKTRGQQVTLSCSPISGHRSVSWYQQTPGQGLQFLFEYFSETQRNKGNFPGRFSGRQFSNSRSEMNVSTLELGDSALYLCASSYSGTSQETQYFGPGTRLLVL.